This T cell receptor (beta chain) was documented in a study of cytomegalovirus exposure and HLA in healthy donors. About the research overall: Out of 150 million to 200 million T cells, an earlier analysis found more than 95 million unique TCR beta sequences in total.

Of note for this clone: The antigen remains unidentified. Mismatch with germline at one junction end may stem from a read error.

The PCR was carried out with 60 Vbeta primers and 13 Jbeta primers. Produced via immunoSEQ multiplex PCR; TCRdb's table is partial and in-frame only. This sample yields about 160,000 clones, of which over 70% are seen a single time; just under 3% belongs to the top ten. The CDR3 loop spans 15 amino acids. The germline CDR1 and CDR2 sequences are LGHNA and YNFKEQ. Study-wide points: Cytomegalovirus association was listed for 150 to 200 TCR beta chains. A later examination showed that TCR association rates differed by HLA locus, with DRB1 most and HLA-C fewest.

Input material: PBMCs. The TCR was taken from a woman in her forties or fifties in good health and CMV-seropositive. The chain has TRBV4-2 and TRBJ1-2; maybe TRBD1 (6 bases). The CDR3 loop is CASSQAQGTNYGYPF. CDR3 sequence (DNA): TGTGCCAGCAGCCAAGCACAGGGAACTAACTATGGCTACCCCTTC.